The clone carrying this TCR beta chain is medium-sized by share. Every naive CD8 library was made from between roughly 18,000 and 1,000,000 sorted cells with 10%, 30% or 50% RNA. These data belong to a study of molecular identifiers for immune sequencing clone quantification. CDR1 is SGHTS, CDR2 YDEGEE, per germline. This CDR3 spans 13 amino acids. Deletions cut 1 base from V and 3 bases from J, with 4 bases between. TCRdb reanalysed the PCR reads using MiXCR and keeps one entry per CDR3 protein. The table includes 8,500 to 11,000 distinct CDR3 sequences, roughly 19% detected once. The rearrangement links TRBV5-8 to TRBJ2-2, with D unclear. The sequence came from a human donor in good health. Some libraries in this study had Jurkat cell RNA spiked in. What was sequenced was naive CD8+ T cells from blood, with Jurkat cell RNA spiked in. Subset: FACS-sorted CD8+CD4-CCR7+CD45RA+ naive T cells. CDR3 sequence: CASSLFYTGELFF. The CDR3 bases are TGTGCCAGCAGCTTGTTTTACACCGGGGAGCTGTTTTTT.